The clone carrying this T cell receptor (beta chain) was counted ten times or more. Germline lookup yields CDR1 SGHTS and CDR2 YDEGEE. This CDR3 contains 17 residues. V lost 4 bases and J lost 2; bases outside the gene matches: 12. The sample originates from a study of response to subunit inactivated influenza vaccine. TCRdb recomputed calls from the RT-PCR reads with MiXCR, one row per CDR3 protein. The sample has roughly 170,000 distinct CDR3 sequences, roughly 8.7% seen once; the top ten hold approximately 11%. The J gene is TRBJ2-4, the V gene TRBV5-8; 7 nucleotides align to TRBD2. The clonotype originates from a man aged 45-65 years who received an inactivated influenza vaccine. Sequencing used non-naive T cells sorted from PBMCs, obtained on the day of vaccination. The CDR3 protein is CASSPGTFGGSKNIQYF. DNA of the CDR3: TGTGCCAGCAGCCCCGGGACTTTCGGGGGGTCCAAAAACATTCAGTACTTC. The variable domain in full, with the rest retrieved from reference TRBV5-8 and TRBJ2-4, is EAGVTQSPTHLIKTRGQQATLRCSPISGHTSVYWYQQALGLGLQFLLWYDEGEERNRGNFPPRFSGRQFPNYSSELNVNALELEDSALYLCASSPGTFGGSKNIQYFGAGTRLSVL.